These T cell receptor beta chains were read from a single sample in a study of T cell repertoires in cytomegalovirus infection. No antigens are known for them. In TCRdb, the reads were re-called with MiXCR into one record per CDR3 protein. This table has just under 500,000 distinct CDR3 sequences, 25% to 35% appearing once. The starting material was cultured PBMCs, obtained from culture after CMV antigen stimulation. Every receptor here comes from a human donor in good health (CMV status not recorded). Some clones in this sample may be carry-over from other donors' samples. The CDR3 runs from the conserved cysteine through the conserved F or W. D genes are given only for firm matches. Part of the rows lack a size; the others show once, few, many or a class for expanded clones.

TGTGCCAGCAGCTTAGCGACAGCCTATCGTTACAATGAGCAGTTCTTC CASSLATAYRYNEQFF . TRBJ2-1 . TRBV7-8
TGTGCCAGCAGCTCTCCAGCGGGAGCGGACTACAATGAGCAGTTCTTC CASSSPAGADYNEQFF . TRBJ2-1 TRBD2 TRBV7-9
TGTGCCAGCAGCTTACGGGACAGGACCTCAAGGGAGCAGTACTTC CASSLRDRTSREQYF many TRBJ2-7 TRBD1 TRBV11-1
TGTGCCAGCTTGCCAAGCACAGATACGCAGTATTTT CASLPSTDTQYF . TRBJ2-3 . TRBV12-3/TRBV12-4
TGTGCCAGCAGCCGACTCCAGGGACTAGCGGGAGTAGGGGGGGAGCAGTTCTTC CASSRLQGLAGVGGEQFF . TRBJ2-1 TRBD2 TRBV6-6
TGTGCCAGCAGTGAACGGGGGAACACCGGGGAGCTGTTTTTT CASSERGNTGELFF few TRBJ2-2 . TRBV6-1
TGTGCCAGCAGCTTACTCCTAGCGGGAGTCGGAAATGAGCAGTTCTTC CASSLLLAGVGNEQFF . TRBJ2-1 TRBD2 TRBV7-2
TGCGCCAGCAGCCGGACAGGGAGTACTGGGGCCAACGTCCTGACTTTC CASSRTGSTGANVLTF . TRBJ2-6 TRBD1 TRBV4-3
TGTGCCAGCAGCTTACGGTCGACAGGGCCCTTCTATAATTCACCCCTCCACTTT CASSLRSTGPFYNSPLHF few TRBJ1-6 TRBD1 TRBV7-2
TGTGCCAGTAGTATTAAGGTGGAATACGAGCAGTACTTC CASSIKVEYEQYF . TRBJ2-7 . TRBV19
TGTGCCAGCAGCTTATTTCACGGGACAGGCGGCACCGGGGAGCTGTTTTTT CASSLFHGTGGTGELFF many TRBJ2-2 TRBD1 TRBV7-6
TGTGCCAGCAGCTTAGTCAGGCCTAGCGGGAACACCGGGGAGCTGTTTTTT CASSLVRPSGNTGELFF few TRBJ2-2 TRBD2 TRBV7-6
TGTGCCAGCAACCCGACGACAGGGGCCAATCAGCCCCAGCATTTT CASNPTTGANQPQHF few TRBJ1-5 TRBD1 TRBV6-1
TGTGCCAGCAGCTATGGAGAAGACGAGCAGTACTTC CASSYGEDEQYF . TRBJ2-7 . TRBV11-1
TGTGCCAGCAGCTTAGGCATCAATCAGCCCCAGCATTTT CASSLGINQPQHF many TRBJ1-5 . TRBV11-2
TGTGCCACCAGTGATTTCCCGGGAGGGCCTCTAGAGACCCAGTACTTC CATSDFPGGPLETQYF few TRBJ2-5 TRBD2 TRBV24-1
TGTGCCAGCAGCTCACCGGGACTAGACTACGAGCAGTACTTC CASSSPGLDYEQYF . TRBJ2-7 TRBD2 TRBV7-8
TGTGCCAGCAGCTTAACGAACAGGGTTCTCGGCTACACCTTC CASSLTNRVLGYTF . TRBJ1-2 . TRBV7-2
TGTGCCACCAAGAAGGATAGCGGGAGTCAAGAGACCCAGTACTTC CATKKDSGSQETQYF . TRBJ2-5 TRBD2 TRBV6-5
TGTGCCAGCAGCCACGAGGGGCTAGTTATAAATGAGCAGTTCTTC CASSHEGLVINEQFF many TRBJ2-1 . TRBV7-8
TGTGCCAGCAGCTTAAGGGACAGGGAGTATGGCTACACCTTC CASSLRDREYGYTF few TRBJ1-2 TRBD1 TRBV7-2
TGCAGTGCTAGAGATCTCTCAGACCCAGGGACCAAAAACATTCAGTACTTC CSARDLSDPGTKNIQYF . TRBJ2-4 . TRBV20-1
TGTGCCAGCAGCAGGGGACTAGCGGGAGGCCGGGGAGAGACCCAGTACTTC CASSRGLAGGRGETQYF many TRBJ2-5 TRBD2 TRBV7-2
TGTGCCAGCAGTAGCTTGGGACTAGCGATCTACAATGAGCAGTTCTTC CASSSLGLAIYNEQFF . TRBJ2-1 TRBD2 TRBV6-2/TRBV6-3
TGCGCCAGCAGCCAAGGGACAGTCTACAATGAGCAGTTCTTC CASSQGTVYNEQFF . TRBJ2-1 . TRBV4-3